This entry concerns a single T cell receptor beta chain. Antigen specificity is unknown. The source of the sample is a study of PD-1 blockade in classical Hodgkin lymphoma. Sequencing was performed with immunoSEQ multiplex PCR; in TCRdb, only in-frame clones are kept and a portion is missing. This table has tens of thousands of clones, around 94% appearing once. Germline V gives CDR1 MNHEY, CDR2 SMNVEV (reference sequence). Trimming at V came to 0 bases and at J to 0 bases, leaving 11 bases not matched to a gene. The CDR3 loop spans 21 amino acids. Noted time point: newly diagnosed, previously untreated cHL patient sample. Researchers used newly diagnosed, untreated classical Hodgkin lymphoma PBMCs for comparison. Study-level findings and limits: No one has yet defined what causes the repertoire differences, which may be disease activity or prior therapy. A reduction in baseline TCR diversity was reportedly seen in newly diagnosed patients relative to healthy donors.

The V call is TRBV27, the J call TRBJ2-1; 13 bases are a match to TRBD2. The sequence derives from a human donor with classical Hodgkin lymphoma. The sequencing sample was made of peripheral blood mononuclear cells (PBMCs). The CDR3 here is CASSLSGITGTSGVSYNEQFF. DNA for the CDR3: TGTGCCAGCAGTTTATCCGGCATAACCGGGACTAGCGGGGTCTCCTACAATGAGCAGTTCTTC.